The TCR beta chain under discussion was sequenced for a study of spatial heterogeneity in lung cancer. Study overall: Available follow-up PBMC samples were sequenced, at a median of about two years post-resection.

Every molecule of TCR cDNA had its own unique molecular identifier. TCRdb ran MiXCR on the 5' RACE reads and lists one entry per CDR3 protein. The sample contains about 70,000 distinct CDR3 sequences, roughly 8.9% of which appear only once. This clonotype was picked up many times. Time point denoted: blood at routine non-recurrence follow-up after resection. No cells were sorted before sequencing. The whole RNA sequenced was extracted from tumor, nontumor lung or frozen PBMC. The germline V and J ends were trimmed by 3 bases and 7 bases, with 13 bases remaining between them. This CDR3 region has 13 residues.

The chain combines TRBV12-3 or TRBV12-4 with TRBJ2-7; unclear D gene. The sequenced sample was PBMCs, obtained at follow-up. This receptor was taken from a female donor with early-stage non-small cell lung cancer. The DNA of the CDR3 is TGTGCCAGCAGTTTGGTGTCGTTGGAGGAGCAGTACTTC. Encoded protein: CASSLVSLEEQYF.